This T cell receptor beta chain was sequenced in a study of blood T cell repertoires in COVID-19. Methods used by the authors: Amplification of reference gene primers was used by the study to estimate nucleated cell counts. Repertoires were generated with immunoSEQ multiplex PCR, while TCRdb's copy carries only in-frame clones and drops some. Clone size and the V and J calls come from that table; the DNA yielded D and trimming. The table shows about 320,000 clones, with approximately 85% occurring only once. The material sequenced was peripheral blood. This TCR came from a human donor in a cohort sampled during active COVID-19.

Here the CDR3 reads CASSHSLGGEQYF. DNA for the CDR3: TGTGCCAGCAGCCATAGTCTAGGGGGCGAGCAGTACTTC. V gene TRBV3-1 (or the pseudogene TRBV3-2) combines with J gene TRBJ2-7, with D possibly being TRBD1 (6 bases). The length of the CDR3 is 13 residues. Deletions cut 3 bases from V and 6 bases from J, with 12 bases between. In germline, CDR1 is LGHDT, CDR2 YNNKEL (reference sequence).